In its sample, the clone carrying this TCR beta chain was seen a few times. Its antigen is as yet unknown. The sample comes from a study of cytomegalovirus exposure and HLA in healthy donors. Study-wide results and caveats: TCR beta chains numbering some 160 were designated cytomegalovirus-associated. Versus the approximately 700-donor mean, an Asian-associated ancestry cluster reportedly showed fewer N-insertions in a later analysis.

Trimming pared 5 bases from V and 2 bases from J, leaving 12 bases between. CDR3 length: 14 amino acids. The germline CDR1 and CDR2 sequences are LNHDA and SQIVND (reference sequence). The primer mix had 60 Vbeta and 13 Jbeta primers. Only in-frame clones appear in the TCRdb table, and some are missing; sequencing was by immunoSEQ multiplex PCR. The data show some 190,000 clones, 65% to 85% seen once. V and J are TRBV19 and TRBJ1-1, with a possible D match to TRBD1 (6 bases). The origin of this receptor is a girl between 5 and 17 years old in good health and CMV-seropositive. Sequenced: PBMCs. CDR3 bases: TGTGCCAGTAGTGTCTGGGGGCTCAACACTGAAGCTTTCTTT. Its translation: CASSVWGLNTEAFF.